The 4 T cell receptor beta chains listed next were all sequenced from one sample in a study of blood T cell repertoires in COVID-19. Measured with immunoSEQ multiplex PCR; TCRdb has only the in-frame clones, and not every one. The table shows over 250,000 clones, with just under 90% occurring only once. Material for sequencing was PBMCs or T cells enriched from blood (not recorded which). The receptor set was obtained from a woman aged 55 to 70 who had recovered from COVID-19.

The CDR3, as DNA: TGTGCCAGCAGCGTAGACCAGTGGAGGGAGCAGTACTTC. Translated, it gives CASSVDQWREQYF. This chain connects TRBV9 to TRBJ2-7, with D perhaps matching TRBD2 (5 bases). The CDR3 is 13 residues long. Trimming shortened V by 0 bases and J by 7 bases, and 11 bases separated the two germline ends. CDR1 SGDLS and CDR2 YYNGEE come from the germline V gene.

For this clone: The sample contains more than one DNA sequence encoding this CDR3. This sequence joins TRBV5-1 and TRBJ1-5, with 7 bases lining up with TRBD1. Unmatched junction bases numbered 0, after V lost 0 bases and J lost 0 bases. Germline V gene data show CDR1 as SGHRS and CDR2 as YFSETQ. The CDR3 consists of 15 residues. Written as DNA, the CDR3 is TGCGCCAGCAGCTTGGGACAGGGTAGCAATCAGCCCCAGCATTTT. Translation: CASSLGQGSNQPQHF.

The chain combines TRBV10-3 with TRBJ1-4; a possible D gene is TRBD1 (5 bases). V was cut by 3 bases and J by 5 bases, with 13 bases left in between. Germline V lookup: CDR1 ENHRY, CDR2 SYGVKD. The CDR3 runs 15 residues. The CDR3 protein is CAISDDVGGNEKLFF. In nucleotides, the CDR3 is TGTGCCATCAGTGACGACGTCGGGGGGAATGAAAAACTGTTTTTT.

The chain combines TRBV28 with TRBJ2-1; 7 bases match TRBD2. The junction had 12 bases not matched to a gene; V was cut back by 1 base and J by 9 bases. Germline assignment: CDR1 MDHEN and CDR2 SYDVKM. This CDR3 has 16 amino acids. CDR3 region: CASSLFSGGSGSEQFF. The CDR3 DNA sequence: TGTGCCAGCAGTTTATTTTCGGGTGGTAGCGGGTCTGAGCAGTTCTTC. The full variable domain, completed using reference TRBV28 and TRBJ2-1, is DVKVTQSSRYLVKRTGEKVFLECVQDMDHENMFWYRQDPGLGLRLIYFSYDVKMKEKGDIPEGYSVSREKKERFSLILESASTNQTSMYLCASSLFSGGSGSEQFFGPGTRLTVL.